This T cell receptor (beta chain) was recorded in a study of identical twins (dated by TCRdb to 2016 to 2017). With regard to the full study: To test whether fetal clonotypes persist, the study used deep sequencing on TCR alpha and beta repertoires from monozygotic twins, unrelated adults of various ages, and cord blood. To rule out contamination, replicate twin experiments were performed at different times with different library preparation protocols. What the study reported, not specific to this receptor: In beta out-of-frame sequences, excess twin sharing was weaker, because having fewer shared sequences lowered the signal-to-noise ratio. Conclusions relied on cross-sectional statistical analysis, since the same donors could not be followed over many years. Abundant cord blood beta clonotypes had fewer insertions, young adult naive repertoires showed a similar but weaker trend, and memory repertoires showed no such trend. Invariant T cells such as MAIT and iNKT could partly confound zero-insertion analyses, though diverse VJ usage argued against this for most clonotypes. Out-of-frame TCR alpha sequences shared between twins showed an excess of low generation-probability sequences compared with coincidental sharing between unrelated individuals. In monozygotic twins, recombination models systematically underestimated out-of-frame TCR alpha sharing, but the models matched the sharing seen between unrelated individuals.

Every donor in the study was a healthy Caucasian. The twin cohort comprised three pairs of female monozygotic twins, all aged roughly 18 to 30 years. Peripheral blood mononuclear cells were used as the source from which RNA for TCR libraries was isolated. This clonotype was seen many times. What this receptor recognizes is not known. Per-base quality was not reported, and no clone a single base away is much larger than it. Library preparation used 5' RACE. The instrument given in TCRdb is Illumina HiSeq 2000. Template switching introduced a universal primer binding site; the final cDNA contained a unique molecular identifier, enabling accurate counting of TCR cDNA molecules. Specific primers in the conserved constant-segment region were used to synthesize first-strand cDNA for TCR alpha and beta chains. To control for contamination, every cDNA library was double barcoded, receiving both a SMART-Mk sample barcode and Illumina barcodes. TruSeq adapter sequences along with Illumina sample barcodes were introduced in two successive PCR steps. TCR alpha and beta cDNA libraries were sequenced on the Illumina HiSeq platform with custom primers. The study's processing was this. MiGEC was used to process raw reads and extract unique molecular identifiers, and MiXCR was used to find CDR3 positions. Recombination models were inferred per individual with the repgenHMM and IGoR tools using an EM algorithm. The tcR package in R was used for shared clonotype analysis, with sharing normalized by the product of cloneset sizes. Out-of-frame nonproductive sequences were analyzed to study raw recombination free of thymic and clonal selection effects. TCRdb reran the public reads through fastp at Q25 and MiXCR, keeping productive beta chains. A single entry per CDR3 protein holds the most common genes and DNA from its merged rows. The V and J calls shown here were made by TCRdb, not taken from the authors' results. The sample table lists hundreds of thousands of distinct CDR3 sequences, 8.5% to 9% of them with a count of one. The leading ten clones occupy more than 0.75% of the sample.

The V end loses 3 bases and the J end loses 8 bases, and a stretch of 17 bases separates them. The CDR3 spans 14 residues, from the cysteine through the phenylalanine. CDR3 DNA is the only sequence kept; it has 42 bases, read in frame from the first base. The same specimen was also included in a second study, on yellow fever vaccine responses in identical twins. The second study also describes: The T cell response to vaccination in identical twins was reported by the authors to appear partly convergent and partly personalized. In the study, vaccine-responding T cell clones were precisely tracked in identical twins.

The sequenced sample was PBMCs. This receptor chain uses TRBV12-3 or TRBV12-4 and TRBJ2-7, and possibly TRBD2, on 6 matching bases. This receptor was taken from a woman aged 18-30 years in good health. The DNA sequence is TGTGCCAGCAGTTTGCCCAGTGGGGGGTTGAAGCAGTACTTC. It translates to CASSLPSGGLKQYF.